The entry that follows covers one T cell receptor beta chain sequence. This record belongs to a study of early T cells in non-severe SARS-CoV-2 infection. Study-wide background: Unsorted whole-blood RNA was sequenced in bulk, leaving chains unpaired.

TCRdb re-called the 5' RACE reads with MiXCR, one entry per CDR3 protein. The sample includes some 29,000 distinct CDR3 sequences, 5% of them seen just once. Germline V gives CDR1 LGHNA, CDR2 YNFKEQ. The V and J ends lost 1 base and 1 base, in that order; junction bases with no gene match: 2. The CDR3 extends over 17 amino acids. The chain employs TRBV4-2 and TRBJ2-2; TRBD2 agrees at 11 bases. This clonotype was obtained from an adult who was a healthcare worker with PCR-confirmed SARS-CoV-2 infection or an uninfected control (not recorded which). Material: whole blood. The CDR3, as DNA: TGTGCCAGCAGCCAAGGACTAGCGGGGCTGAACACCGGGGAGCTGTTTTTT. Translating it yields CASSQGLAGLNTGELFF.